The clone carrying this TCR beta chain was counted at least ten times. Antigen unknown. This sample was taken from a study of CD8 T cells in ankylosing spondylitis. Quantitative molecular-barcoded 5'-RACE generated the TCR beta libraries. TCRdb re-called the 5' RACE reads through MiXCR, storing one row per CDR3 protein. Found here are around 150,000 distinct CDR3 sequences, around 6.6% of them singletons; the top ten hold around an eighth. Study results and limitations: As for the disease-linked clones, they showed a CD8+ phenotype and occurred at relatively low frequencies in peripheral blood.

The germline gives CDR1 DFQATT, CDR2 SNEGSKA (reference sequence). The CDR3 is 14 amino acids. Unmatched junction bases numbered 4, after V lost 6 bases and J lost 4 bases. V is TRBV20-1 and J is TRBJ2-1; 12 bases are a match to TRBD2. Sequences were obtained from blood, either unsorted or a sorted T cell fraction (not recorded which). The clonotype comes from a female donor with ankylosing spondylitis or in good health (not recorded which). CDR3 DNA sequence: TGCAGTGCGCAGACTAGCGGGGGTTACAATGAGCAGTTCTTC. Protein sequence: CSAQTSGGYNEQFF.